These T cell receptor beta chains were read from a single sample in a study of vaccination and CD4 T cells after COVID-19. TCRdb re-derived calls from the PCR reads in MiXCR, one entry per CDR3 protein. The profile covers about 11,000 distinct CDR3 sequences, with 64% appearing a single time and 34% taken by the ten largest. No antigen is known for these receptors. The source material was CD4+ T cells from blood, cultured in vitro. These receptors all stem from a human donor who had recovered from COVID-19. CDR3s include the opening cysteine and the closing phenylalanine or tryptophan. A D gene is named only where the DNA matches it firmly. Rows give clone size only sometimes, using once, few, many, or a class for an expanded clone.

NA	NA	TRBJ2-7	TRBV20-1	CSARGDRIYEQYF	TGCAGTGCTAGAGGCGACAGAATCTACGAGCAGTACTTC
NA	once	TRBJ1-5	TRBV19	CASSFINQGTQPQHF	TGTGCCAGTAGCTTTATAAACCAGGGGACTCAGCCCCAGCATTTT
TRBD2	NA	TRBJ2-3	TRBV20-1	CSASESGGPTDTQYF	TGCAGTGCTAGTGAAAGCGGGGGGCCGACAGATACGCAGTATTTT
NA	NA	TRBJ2-5	TRBV29-1	CSVESGEETQYF	TGCAGCGTTGAGTCCGGGGAAGAGACCCAGTACTTC
TRBD1	NA	TRBJ1-2	TRBV6-1	CASSARSPGQGIGIGYTF	TGTGCCAGCAGCGCACGATCCCCGGGACAGGGAATCGGGATTGGCTACACCTTC
NA	NA	TRBJ2-6	TRBV6-5	CASSYDPAGANVLTF	TGTGCCAGCAGTTACGACCCCGCTGGGGCCAACGTCCTGACTTTC
TRBD1	NA	TRBJ2-7	TRBV6-1	CASGKGQPHQGEQYF	TGTGCCAGCGGCAAGGGACAGCCCCACCAAGGCGAGCAGTACTTC
TRBD1	NA	TRBJ2-7	TRBV11-2	CASSMNPPGGASNEQYF	TGTGCCAGCAGCATGAATCCCCCAGGGGGCGCAAGCAACGAGCAGTACTTC
NA	NA	TRBJ1-5	TRBV7-2	CASSDRIGGNQPQHF	TGTGCCAGCAGCGACCGGATCGGGGGCAATCAGCCCCAGCATTTT
TRBD2	few	TRBJ2-5	TRBV11-2	CASSLETSGGAETQYF	TGTGCCAGCAGCTTAGAAACTAGCGGGGGGGCGGAGACCCAGTACTTC
NA	NA	TRBJ1-1	TRBV5-1	CASSFVGAGTEAFF	TGCGCCAGCAGCTTCGTGGGGGCGGGCACTGAAGCTTTCTTT
NA	once	TRBJ2-7	TRBV28	CASISGGNRLEQYF	TGTGCCAGCATCTCTGGGGGGAACAGGCTGGAGCAGTACTTC